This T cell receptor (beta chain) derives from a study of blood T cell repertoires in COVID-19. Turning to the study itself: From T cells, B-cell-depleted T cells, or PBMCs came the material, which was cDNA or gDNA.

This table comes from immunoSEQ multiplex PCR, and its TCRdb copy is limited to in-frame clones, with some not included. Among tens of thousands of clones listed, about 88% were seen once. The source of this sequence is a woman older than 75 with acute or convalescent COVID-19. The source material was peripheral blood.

The CDR3 DNA is TGTGCCAGCAGCCTGACAGGGCAGAGCAATCAGCCCCAGCATTTT. Translation gives CASSLTGQSNQPQHF. The V gene is TRBV3-1 (or the pseudogene TRBV3-2), the J gene TRBJ1-5; TRBD1 aligns across 7 bases. Germline CDR1 LGHDT, CDR2 YNNKEL (reference sequence). The CDR3 is 15 amino acids. The V segment lost 4 bases and the J segment 1 base; nucleotides outside the gene matches: 4.